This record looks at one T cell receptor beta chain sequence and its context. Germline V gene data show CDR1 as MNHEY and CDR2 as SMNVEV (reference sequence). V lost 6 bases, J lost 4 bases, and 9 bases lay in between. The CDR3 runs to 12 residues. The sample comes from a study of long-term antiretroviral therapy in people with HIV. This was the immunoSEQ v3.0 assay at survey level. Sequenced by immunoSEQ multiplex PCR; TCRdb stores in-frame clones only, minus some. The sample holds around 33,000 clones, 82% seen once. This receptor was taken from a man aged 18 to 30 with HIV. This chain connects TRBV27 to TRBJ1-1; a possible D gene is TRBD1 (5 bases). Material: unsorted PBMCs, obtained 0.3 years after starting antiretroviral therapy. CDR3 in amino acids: CASSPQGTEAFF. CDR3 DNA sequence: TGTGCCAGCAGCCCCCAGGGCACTGAAGCTTTCTTT.